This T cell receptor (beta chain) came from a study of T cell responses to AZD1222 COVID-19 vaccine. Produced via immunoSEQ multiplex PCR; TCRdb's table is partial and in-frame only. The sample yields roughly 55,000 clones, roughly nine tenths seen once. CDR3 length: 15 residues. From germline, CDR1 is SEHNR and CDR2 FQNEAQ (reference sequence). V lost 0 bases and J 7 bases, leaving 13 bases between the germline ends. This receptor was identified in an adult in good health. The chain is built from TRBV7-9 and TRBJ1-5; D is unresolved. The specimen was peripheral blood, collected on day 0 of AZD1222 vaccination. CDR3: CASSLAGATGQPQHF. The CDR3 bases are TGTGCCAGCAGCTTAGCTGGCGCTACGGGCCAGCCCCAGCATTTT.